The sequence of this T cell receptor beta chain was determined in a study of blood T cell repertoires in COVID-19. The V and J ends lost 4 bases and 2 bases respectively, with 10 bases between them. CDR1 and CDR2 from the germline V gene are SGHDT and YYEEEE. This CDR3 region has 14 residues. As handled by the study authors: From reference gene primer amplification, estimates of nucleated cell counts were derived. Assay used: immunoSEQ multiplex PCR; TCRdb lists only in-frame clones, some missing. V, J and clone size were drawn from that table, and D and trimming were deduced from the DNA. The sample lists some 200,000 clones; 85% to 90% were seen once.

This TCR was sampled from a man aged 40-50 years with active or convalescent COVID-19. The specimen was peripheral blood. This chain uses TRBV5-6 with TRBJ1-3; D is undetermined. CDR3 bases: TGTGCCAGCAGCCCCTCCGGTACTGGAAACACCATATATTTT. Translated, it gives CASSPSGTGNTIYF.